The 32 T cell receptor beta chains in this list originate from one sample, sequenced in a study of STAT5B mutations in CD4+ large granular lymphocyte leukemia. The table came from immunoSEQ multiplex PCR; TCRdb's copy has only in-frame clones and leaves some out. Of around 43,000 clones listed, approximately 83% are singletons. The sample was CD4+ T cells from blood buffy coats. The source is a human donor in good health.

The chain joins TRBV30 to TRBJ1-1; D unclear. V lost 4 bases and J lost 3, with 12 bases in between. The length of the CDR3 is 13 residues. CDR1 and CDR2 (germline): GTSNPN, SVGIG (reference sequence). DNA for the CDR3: TGTGCCTGGACAAGGGCTTACGACACTGAAGCTTTCTTT. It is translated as CAWTRAYDTEAFF.

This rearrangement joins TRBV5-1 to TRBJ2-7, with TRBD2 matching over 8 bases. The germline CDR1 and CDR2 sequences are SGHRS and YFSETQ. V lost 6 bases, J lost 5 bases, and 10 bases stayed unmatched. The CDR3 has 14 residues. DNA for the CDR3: TGCGCCAGCAACCGAGCGGGAGAGGTCGACGAGCAGTACTTC. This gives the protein CASNRAGEVDEQYF. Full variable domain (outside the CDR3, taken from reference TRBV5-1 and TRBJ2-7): KAGVTQTPRYLIKTRGQQVTLSCSPISGHRSVSWYQQTPGQGLQFLFEYFSETQRNKGNFPGRFSGRQFSNSRSEMNVSTLELGDSALYLCASNRAGEVDEQYFGPGTRLTVT.

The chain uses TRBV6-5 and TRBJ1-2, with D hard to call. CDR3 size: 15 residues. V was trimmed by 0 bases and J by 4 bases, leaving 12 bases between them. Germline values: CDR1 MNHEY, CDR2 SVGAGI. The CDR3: CASSYSSGVPYGYTF. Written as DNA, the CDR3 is TGTGCCAGCAGTTACTCGTCGGGCGTCCCCTATGGCTACACCTTC.

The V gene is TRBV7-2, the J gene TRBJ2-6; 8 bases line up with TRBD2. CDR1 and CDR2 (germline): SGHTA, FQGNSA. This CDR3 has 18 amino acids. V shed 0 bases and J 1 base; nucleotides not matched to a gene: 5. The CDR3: CASSLAGSGSSGANVLTF. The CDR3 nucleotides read TGTGCCAGCAGCTTAGCAGGGAGCGGGAGTTCTGGGGCCAACGTCCTGACTTTC.

For the CDR3, the DNA is TGCGCCAGCAGTCAATCAGTGACAGGGGTGGTTGGAAACACCATATATTTT. It yields the protein CASSQSVTGVVGNTIYF. The genes are TRBV23-1 and TRBJ1-3; TRBD1 matches at 8 bases. TRBV23-1 is annotated as an ORF whose role is uncertain. Unmatched junction bases numbered 7, after V lost 0 bases and J lost 3 bases. The CDR3 is made up of 17 amino acids.

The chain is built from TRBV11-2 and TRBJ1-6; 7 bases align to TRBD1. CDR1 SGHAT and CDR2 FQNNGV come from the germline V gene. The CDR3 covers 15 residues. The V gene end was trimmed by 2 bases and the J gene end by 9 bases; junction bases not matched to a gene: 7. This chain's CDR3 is CASSLNAQGISPLHF. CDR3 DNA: TGTGCCAGCAGCTTAAATGCACAGGGGATTTCACCCCTCCACTTT.

The CDR3 nucleotides are TGCGCCAGCAGCCCACGACTAGCGGGAGTGACTGAGCAGTTCTTC. Protein sequence: CASSPRLAGVTEQFF. The V gene is TRBV5-1, the J gene TRBJ2-1; TRBD2 aligns across 12 bases. CDR3 length: 15 residues. The V gene's germline CDR1 is SGHRS and CDR2 YFSETQ. The J segment lost 9 bases and the V segment lost 4 bases, leaving 8 bases of the junction unmatched.

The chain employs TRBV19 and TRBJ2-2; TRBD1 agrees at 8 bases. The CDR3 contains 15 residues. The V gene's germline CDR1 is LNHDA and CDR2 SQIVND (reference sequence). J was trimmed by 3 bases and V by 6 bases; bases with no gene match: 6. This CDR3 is CASSPRGQDTGELFF. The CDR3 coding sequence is TGTGCCAGTAGCCCCCGGGGACAGGACACCGGGGAGCTGTTTTTT.

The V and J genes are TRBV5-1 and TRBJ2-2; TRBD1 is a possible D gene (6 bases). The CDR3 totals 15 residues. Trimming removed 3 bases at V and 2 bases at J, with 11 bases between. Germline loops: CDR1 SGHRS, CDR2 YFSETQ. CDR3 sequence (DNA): TGCGCCAGCAGCTCCCGACAGGACAACACCGGGGAGCTGTTTTTT. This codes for CASSSRQDNTGELFF.

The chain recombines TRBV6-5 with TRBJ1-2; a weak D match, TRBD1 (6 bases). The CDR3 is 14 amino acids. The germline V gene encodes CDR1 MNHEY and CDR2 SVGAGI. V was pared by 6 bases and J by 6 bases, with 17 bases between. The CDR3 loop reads CASREQGFQDGYTF. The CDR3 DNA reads TGTGCCAGCAGGGAACAGGGTTTTCAAGATGGCTACACCTTC.

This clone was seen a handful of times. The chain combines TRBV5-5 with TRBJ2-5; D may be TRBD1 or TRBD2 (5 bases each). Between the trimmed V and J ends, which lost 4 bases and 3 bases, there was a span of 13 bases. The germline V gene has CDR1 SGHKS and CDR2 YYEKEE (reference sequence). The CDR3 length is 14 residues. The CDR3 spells CASSATGREETQYF. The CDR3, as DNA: TGTGCCAGCAGCGCGACGGGGCGAGAAGAGACCCAGTACTTC.

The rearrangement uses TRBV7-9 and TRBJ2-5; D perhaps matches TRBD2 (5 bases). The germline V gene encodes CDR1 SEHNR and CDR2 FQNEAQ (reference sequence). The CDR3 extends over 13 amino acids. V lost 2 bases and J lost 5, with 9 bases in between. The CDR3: CASSLTPGETQYF. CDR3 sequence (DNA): TGTGCCAGCAGCTTAACTCCGGGGGAGACCCAGTACTTC.

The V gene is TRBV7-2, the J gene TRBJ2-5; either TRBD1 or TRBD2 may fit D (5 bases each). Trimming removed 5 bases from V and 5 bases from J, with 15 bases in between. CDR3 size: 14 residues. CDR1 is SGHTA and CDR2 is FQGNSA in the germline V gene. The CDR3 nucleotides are TGTGCCAGCAGCAAAGGGACGGCCAGGGAGACCCAGTACTTC. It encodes CASSKGTARETQYF.

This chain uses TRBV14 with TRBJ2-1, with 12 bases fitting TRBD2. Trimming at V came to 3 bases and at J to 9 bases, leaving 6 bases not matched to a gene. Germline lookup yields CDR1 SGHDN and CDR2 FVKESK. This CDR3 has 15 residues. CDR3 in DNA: TGTGCCAGCAGCCAGGCGTCTAGCGGGAGGGGTGAGCAGTTCTTC. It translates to CASSQASSGRGEQFF. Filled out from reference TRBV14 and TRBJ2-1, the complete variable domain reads EAGVTQFPSHSVIEKGQTVTLRCDPISGHDNLYWYRRVMGKEIKFLLHFVKESKQDESGMPNNRFLAERTGGTYSTLKVQPAELEDSGVYFCASSQASSGRGEQFFGPGTRLTVL.

CDR3 amino acids: CASSLGDRVGGANVLTF. CDR3 coding DNA: TGTGCCAGCAGTTTGGGGGACAGGGTAGGTGGGGCCAACGTCCTGACTTTC. The V call is TRBV28, the J call TRBJ2-6, with 9 bases lining up with TRBD1. Germline V gives CDR1 MDHEN, CDR2 SYDVKM. V shed 3 bases and J 3 bases; nucleotides not matched to a gene: 6. There are 17 residues in the CDR3. Filled out from reference TRBV28 and TRBJ2-6, the complete variable domain reads DVKVTQSSRYLVKRTGEKVFLECVQDMDHENMFWYRQDPGLGLRLIYFSYDVKMKEKGDIPEGYSVSREKKERFSLILESASTNQTSMYLCASSLGDRVGGANVLTFGAGSRLTVL.

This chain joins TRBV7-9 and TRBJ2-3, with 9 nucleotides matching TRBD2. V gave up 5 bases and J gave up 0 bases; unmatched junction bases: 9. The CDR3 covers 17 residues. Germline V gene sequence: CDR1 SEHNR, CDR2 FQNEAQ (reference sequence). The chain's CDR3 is CASSLAPTSGSTDTQYF. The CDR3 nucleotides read TGTGCCAGCAGCCTGGCTCCAACTAGCGGGAGCACAGATACGCAGTATTTT.

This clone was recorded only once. The CDR3 nucleotides are TGTGCCAGCACCTCTGGACAGGGGGACACTGAAGCTTTCTTT. Protein sequence: CASTSGQGDTEAFF. The chain combines TRBV28 with TRBJ1-1; 10 positions agree with TRBD1. V was pared by 7 bases and J by 3 bases, with 5 bases of the junction left unmatched. This CDR3 has 14 residues. Germline V gene data show CDR1 as MDHEN and CDR2 as SYDVKM. Full variable domain (missing parts from reference TRBV28 and TRBJ1-1): DVKVTQSSRYLVKRTGEKVFLECVQDMDHENMFWYRQDPGLGLRLIYFSYDVKMKEKGDIPEGYSVSREKKERFSLILESASTNQTSMYLCASTSGQGDTEAFFGQGTRLTVV.

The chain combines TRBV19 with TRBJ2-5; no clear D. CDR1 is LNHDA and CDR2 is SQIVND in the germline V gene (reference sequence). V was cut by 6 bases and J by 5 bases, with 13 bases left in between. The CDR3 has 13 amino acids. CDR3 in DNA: TGTGCCAGTAGGGGGATATCGCGGGAGACCCAGTACTTC. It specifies CASRGISRETQYF.

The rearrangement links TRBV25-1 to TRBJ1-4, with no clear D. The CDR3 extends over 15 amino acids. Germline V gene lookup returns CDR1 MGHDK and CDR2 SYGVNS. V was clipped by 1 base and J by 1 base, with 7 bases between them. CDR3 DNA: TGTGCCAGCAGTGAATTCGGCTTAACTAATGAAAAACTGTTTTTT. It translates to CASSEFGLTNEKLFF.

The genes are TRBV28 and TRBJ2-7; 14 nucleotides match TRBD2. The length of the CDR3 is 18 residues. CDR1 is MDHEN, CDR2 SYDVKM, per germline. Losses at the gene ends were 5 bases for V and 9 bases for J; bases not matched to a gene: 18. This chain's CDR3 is CASSPYAGLAGVLRVQYF. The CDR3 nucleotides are TGTGCCAGCAGTCCGTACGCGGGACTAGCGGGAGTCCTTAGAGTGCAGTACTTC.

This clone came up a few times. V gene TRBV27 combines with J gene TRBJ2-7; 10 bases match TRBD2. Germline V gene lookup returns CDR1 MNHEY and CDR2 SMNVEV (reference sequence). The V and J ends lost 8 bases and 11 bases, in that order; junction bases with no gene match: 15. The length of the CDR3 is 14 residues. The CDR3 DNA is TGTGCCAGCGGGGGACTAGCGAGCCCTCGAAGGGAGTACTTC. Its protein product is CASGGLASPRREYF.

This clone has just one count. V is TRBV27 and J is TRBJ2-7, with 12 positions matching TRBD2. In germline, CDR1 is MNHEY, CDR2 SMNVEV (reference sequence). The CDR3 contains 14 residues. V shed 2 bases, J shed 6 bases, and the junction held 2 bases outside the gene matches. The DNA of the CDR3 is TGTGCCAGCAGTTTACTAGCGGGAGGGCCCGAGCAGTACTTC. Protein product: CASSLLAGGPEQYF.

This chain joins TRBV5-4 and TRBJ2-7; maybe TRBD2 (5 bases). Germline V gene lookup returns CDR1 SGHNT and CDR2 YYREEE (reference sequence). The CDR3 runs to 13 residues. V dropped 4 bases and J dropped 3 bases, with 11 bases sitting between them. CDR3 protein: CASSAGRDYEQYF. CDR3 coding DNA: TGTGCCAGCAGCGCAGGACGGGACTACGAGCAGTACTTC.

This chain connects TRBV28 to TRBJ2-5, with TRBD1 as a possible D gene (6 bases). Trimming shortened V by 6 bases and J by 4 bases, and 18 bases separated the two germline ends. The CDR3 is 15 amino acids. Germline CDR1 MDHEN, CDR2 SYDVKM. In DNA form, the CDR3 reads TGTGCCAGCAGCCCCCAGGGGACCCAGCGAGAGACCCAGTACTTC. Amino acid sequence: CASSPQGTQRETQYF.

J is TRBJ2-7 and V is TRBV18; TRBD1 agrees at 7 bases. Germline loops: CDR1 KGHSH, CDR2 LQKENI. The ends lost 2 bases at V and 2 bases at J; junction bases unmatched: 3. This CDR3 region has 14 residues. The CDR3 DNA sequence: TGTGCCAGCTCACCAACGACAGGGACCTACGAGCAGTACTTC. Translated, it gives CASSPTTGTYEQYF.

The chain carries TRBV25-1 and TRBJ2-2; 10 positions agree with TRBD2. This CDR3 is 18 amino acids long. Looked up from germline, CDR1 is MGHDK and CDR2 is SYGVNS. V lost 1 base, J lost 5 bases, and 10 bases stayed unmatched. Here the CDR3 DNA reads TGTGCCAGCAGTGAATTTGGCCTAGCGGGAGTTGAGACCGGGGAGCTGTTTTTT. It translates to CASSEFGLAGVETGELFF.

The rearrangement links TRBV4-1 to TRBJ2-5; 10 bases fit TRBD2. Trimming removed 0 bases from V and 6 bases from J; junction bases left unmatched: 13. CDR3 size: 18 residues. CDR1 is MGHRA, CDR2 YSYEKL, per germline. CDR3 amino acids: CASSQDAQGGLATKTQYF. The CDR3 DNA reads TGCGCCAGCAGCCAAGATGCCCAAGGGGGACTAGCGACGAAGACCCAGTACTTC.

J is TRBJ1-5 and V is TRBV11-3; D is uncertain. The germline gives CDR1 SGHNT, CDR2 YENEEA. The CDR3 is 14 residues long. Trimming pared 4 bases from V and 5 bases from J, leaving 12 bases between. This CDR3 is CASSSAQMYQPQHF. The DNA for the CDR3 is TGTGCCAGCAGCTCGGCCCAGATGTATCAGCCCCAGCATTTT.

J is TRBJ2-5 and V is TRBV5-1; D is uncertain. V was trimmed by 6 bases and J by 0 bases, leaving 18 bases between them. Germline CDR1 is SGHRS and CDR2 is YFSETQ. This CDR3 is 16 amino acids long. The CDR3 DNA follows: TGCGCCAGCACCCATACCTTGGCCGGAAACCAAGAGACCCAGTACTTC. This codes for CASTHTLAGNQETQYF.

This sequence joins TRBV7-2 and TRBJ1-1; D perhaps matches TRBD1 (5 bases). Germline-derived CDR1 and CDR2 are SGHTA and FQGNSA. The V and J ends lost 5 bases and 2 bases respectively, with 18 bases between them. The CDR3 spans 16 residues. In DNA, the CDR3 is TGTGCCAGCAGCCAGGGAATCCGAACGAGAAACACTGAAGCTTTCTTT. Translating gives CASSQGIRTRNTEAFF.

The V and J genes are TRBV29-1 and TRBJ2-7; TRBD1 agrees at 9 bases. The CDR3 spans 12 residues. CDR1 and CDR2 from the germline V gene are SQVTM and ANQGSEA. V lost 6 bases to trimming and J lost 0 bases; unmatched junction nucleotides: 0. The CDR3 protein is CSVGQGSYEQYF. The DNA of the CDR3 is TGCAGCGTGGGACAGGGCTCCTACGAGCAGTACTTC.

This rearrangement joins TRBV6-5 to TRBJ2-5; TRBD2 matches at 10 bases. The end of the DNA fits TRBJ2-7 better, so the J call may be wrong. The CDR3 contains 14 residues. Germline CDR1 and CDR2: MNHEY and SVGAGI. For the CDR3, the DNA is TGTGCCAGCAACCCTAGCGGGAGCATCTACGAGCAGTACTTC. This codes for CASNPSGSIYEQYF.